These T cell receptor beta chains were read from a single sample in a study of cytomegalovirus exposure and HLA in healthy donors. Only in-frame clones appear in the TCRdb table, and some are missing; sequencing was by immunoSEQ multiplex PCR. The table lists about 110,000 clones, approximately 89% of them singletons. The sample consisted of PBMCs. These receptors were taken from a woman aged 18-30 years in good health and CMV-seronegative. Each CDR3 is given with its conserved first and last residue. D genes are given only for firm matches. Only some rows state a clone size, as once, few, many or a class for expanded clones.

size	V	length	D	CDR3
NA	TRBV21-1	16	NA	CASSSGTVLPDQPQHF
NA	TRBV6-6	13	NA	CASSQGLGYGYTF
NA	TRBV4-1	17	TRBD2	CASSQVKAGGPYNEQFF
NA	TRBV5-6	14	TRBD1	CASSLWGQRPEAFF
NA	TRBV28	15	NA	CASSLFSSAAYEQYF
NA	TRBV4-3	18	NA	CASSQEPGGFSGANVLTF
NA	TRBV5-4	18	TRBD2	CASSLGGLAGPYYNEQFF
once	TRBV9	17	NA	CASSVVGIMGEGTEAFF
NA	TRBV19	14	NA	CAGTYPGEPDTQYF
NA	TRBV18	16	NA	CASSLQGQGSGNTIYF
NA	TRBV5-1	15	NA	CASSLAAGNQETQYF
NA	TRBV7-6	15	TRBD2	CASSLSSGGHNEQFF
NA	TRBV5-4	14	NA	CASSLDRVEPPLHF
NA	TRBV4-1	17	TRBD2	CASSQRPGLGSSDTQYF
once	TRBV19	16	TRBD2	CASSLRGGSSSYEQYF
NA	TRBV7-2	14	NA	CASSLGTYTYEQYF
NA	TRBV2	14	NA	CASGDSKMNTEAFF
few	TRBV30	14	NA	CAWMAGAGNTEAFF
once	TRBV7-9	13	TRBD1	CASRGQNNQPQHF
NA	TRBV4-1	16	NA	CASSQVDLFVRGEQFF
NA	TRBV14	15	TRBD1	CASSITGQGLYEQYF
NA	TRBV28	15	TRBD1	CASSLIGQGNYEQYF
NA	TRBV4-1	14	NA	CASSQGGTEETQYF
NA	TRBV20-1	11	NA	CSAHRENGYTF
NA	TRBV5-1	16	TRBD2	CASSLGSGGYQETQYF
NA	TRBV27	15	TRBD2	CASSLSSASGYEQYF
NA	TRBV27	14	NA	CASSHRSSYNEQFF
NA	TRBV7-2	14	NA	CASSLDAENTEAFF
NA	TRBV5-6	17	NA	CASSFIGLGTRTYEQYF
NA	TRBV5-1	14	NA	CASSLASVSYEQYF
once	TRBV7-8	14	NA	CASSPLRENTEAFF
NA	TRBV30	13	TRBD1	CAWSRQGDEKLFF
few	TRBV5-5	14	NA	CASSLRPGGYGYTF
few	TRBV7-2	16	TRBD1	CASSPFGTVKHQPQHF
NA	TRBV30	15	TRBD1	CAWREGAGGANVLTF
NA	TRBV14	14	NA	CASSQVDHRTGYTF
NA	TRBV9	14	NA	CASSVGSSNQPQHF
NA	TRBV28	14	TRBD2	CASSGTRTSYEQYF
NA	TRBV6-6	13	NA	CASRKQGGNTIYF
once	TRBV6-6	14	NA	CATVPGGATYEQYF
NA	TRBV7-3	13	TRBD1	CASRATGVYGYTF
NA	TRBV5-1	16	NA	CASSPVWQANSYEQYF